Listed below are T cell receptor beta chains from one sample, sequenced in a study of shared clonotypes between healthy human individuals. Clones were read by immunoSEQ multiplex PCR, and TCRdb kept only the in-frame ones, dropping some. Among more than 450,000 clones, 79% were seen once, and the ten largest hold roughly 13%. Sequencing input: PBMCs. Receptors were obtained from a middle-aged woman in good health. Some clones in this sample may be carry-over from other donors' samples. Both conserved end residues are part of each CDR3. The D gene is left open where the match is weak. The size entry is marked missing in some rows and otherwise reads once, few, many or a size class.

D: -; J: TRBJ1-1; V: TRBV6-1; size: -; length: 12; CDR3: CASSEMNTEAFF; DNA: TGTGCCAGCAGTGAGATGAACACTGAAGCTTTCTTT
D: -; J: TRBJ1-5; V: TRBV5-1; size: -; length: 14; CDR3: CASSLTGRDQPQHF; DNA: TGCGCCAGCAGCTTGACAGGGAGGGATCAGCCCCAGCATTTT
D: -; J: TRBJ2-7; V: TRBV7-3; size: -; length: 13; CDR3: CASSPDQGYEQYF; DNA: TGTGCCAGCAGCCCCGATCAGGGGTACGAGCAGTACTTC
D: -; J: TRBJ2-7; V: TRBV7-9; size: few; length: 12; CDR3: CASSRPPYEQYF; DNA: TGTGCCAGCAGCCGGCCCCCGTACGAGCAGTACTTC
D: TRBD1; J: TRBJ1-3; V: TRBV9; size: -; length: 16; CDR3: CASSTTGGTDGNTIYF; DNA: TGTGCCAGCAGTACGACAGGGGGCACCGATGGAAACACCATATATTTT
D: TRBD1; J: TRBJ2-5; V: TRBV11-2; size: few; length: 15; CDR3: CASAFGEGQGQTQYF; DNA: TGTGCCAGCGCCTTCGGAGAGGGACAGGGACAGACCCAGTACTTC
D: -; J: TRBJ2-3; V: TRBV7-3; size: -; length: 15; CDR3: CASSFGGPGTDTQYF; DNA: TGTGCCAGCAGCTTCGGGGGACCTGGCACAGATACGCAGTATTTT
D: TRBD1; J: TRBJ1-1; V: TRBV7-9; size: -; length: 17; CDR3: CASSPGGQQGLYTEAFF; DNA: TGTGCCAGCAGCCCCGGGGGACAACAGGGGCTCTACACTGAAGCTTTCTTT
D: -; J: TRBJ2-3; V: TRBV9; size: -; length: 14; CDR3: CASSVEDYTDTQYF; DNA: TGTGCCAGCAGCGTAGAGGACTACACAGATACGCAGTATTTT
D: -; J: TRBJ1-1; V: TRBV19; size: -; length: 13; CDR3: CASRTVGLAEAFF; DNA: TGTGCCAGTAGAACGGTTGGATTAGCTGAAGCTTTCTTT
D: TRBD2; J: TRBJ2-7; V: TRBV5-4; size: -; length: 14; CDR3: CASSLTGGPFEQYF; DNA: TGTGCCAGCAGCTTGACGGGAGGGCCTTTCGAGCAGTACTTC
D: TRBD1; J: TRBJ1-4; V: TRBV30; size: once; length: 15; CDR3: CAWSVGGQGHEKLFF; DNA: TGTGCCTGGAGTGTAGGGGGACAGGGGCACGAAAAACTGTTTTTT
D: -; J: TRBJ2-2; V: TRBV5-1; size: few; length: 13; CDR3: CASSLDVVGELFF; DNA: TGCGCCAGCAGCTTGGATGTGGTCGGGGAGCTGTTTTTT